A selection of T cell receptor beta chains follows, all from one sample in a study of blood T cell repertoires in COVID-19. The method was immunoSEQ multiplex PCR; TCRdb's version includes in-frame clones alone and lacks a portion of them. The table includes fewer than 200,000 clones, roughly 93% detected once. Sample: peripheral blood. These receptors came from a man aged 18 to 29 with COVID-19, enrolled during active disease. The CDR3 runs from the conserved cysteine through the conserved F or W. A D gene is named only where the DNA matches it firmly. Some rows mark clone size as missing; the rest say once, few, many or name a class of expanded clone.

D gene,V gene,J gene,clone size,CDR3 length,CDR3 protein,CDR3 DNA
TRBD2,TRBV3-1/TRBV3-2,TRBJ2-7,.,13,CASKVSGSGEQYF,TGTGCCAGCAAAGTAAGCGGGAGCGGAGAGCAGTACTTC
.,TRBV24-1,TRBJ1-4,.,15,CATSDWSQGTEKLFF,TGTGCCACCAGTGATTGGTCCCAGGGGACTGAAAAACTGTTTTTT
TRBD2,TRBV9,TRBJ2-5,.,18,CASSPHVRLAEGDGTQYF,TGTGCCAGCAGCCCCCACGTCAGACTAGCGGAGGGGGATGGGACCCAGTACTTC
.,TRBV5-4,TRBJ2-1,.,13,CASSSQDRHEQFF,TGTGCCAGCAGCTCCCAGGACAGACATGAGCAGTTCTTC
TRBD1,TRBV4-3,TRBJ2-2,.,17,CASSLTGGTGEAGELFF,TGCGCCAGCAGCCTCACCGGAGGGACAGGGGAGGCCGGGGAGCTGTTTTTT
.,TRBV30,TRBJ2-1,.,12,CAWIPRGDEQFF,TGTGCCTGGATTCCCAGGGGTGATGAGCAGTTCTTC
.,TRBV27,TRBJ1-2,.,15,CASSSGPTSLYGYTF,TGTGCCAGCAGTTCGGGTCCTACCTCTCTCTATGGCTACACCTTC
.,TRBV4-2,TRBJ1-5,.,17,CASSQDVAWGDNQPQHF,TGTGCCAGCAGCCAAGATGTGGCTTGGGGGGACAATCAGCCCCAGCATTTT
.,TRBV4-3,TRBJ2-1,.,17,CASSQDSSRSSYNEQFF,TGCGCCAGCAGCCAAGATTCTAGCAGAAGCTCCTACAATGAGCAGTTCTTC
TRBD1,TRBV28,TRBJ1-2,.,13,CASSLGTGYGYTF,TGTGCCAGCAGTTTGGGGACAGGGTATGGCTACACCTTC
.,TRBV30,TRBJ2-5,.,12,CAWDVGRETQYF,TGTGCCTGGGATGTGGGGCGAGAGACCCAGTACTTC
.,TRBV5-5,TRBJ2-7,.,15,CASSPARVVSYEQYF,TGTGCCAGCAGCCCCGCCAGGGTAGTTTCCTACGAGCAGTACTTC
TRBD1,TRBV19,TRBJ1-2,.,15,CASTQLGQGALGYTF,TGTGCCAGTACCCAACTAGGACAGGGGGCGCTGGGCTACACCTTC
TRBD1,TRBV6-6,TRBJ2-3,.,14,CASSYEGARDTQYF,TGTGCCAGCAGTTACGAGGGGGCAAGGGATACGCAGTATTTT
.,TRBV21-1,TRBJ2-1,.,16,CASSNLAIEGFDEQFF,TGTGCCAGCAGCAACCTGGCCATAGAGGGTTTCGATGAGCAGTTCTTC
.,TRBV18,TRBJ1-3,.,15,CASSPGREVGNTIYF,TGTGCCAGCTCACCCGGCAGGGAGGTTGGAAACACCATATATTTT
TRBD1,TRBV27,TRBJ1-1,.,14,CASSGGQEGPEAFF,TGTGCCAGCAGTGGGGGACAGGAAGGACCTGAAGCTTTCTTT
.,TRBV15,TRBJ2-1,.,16,CATSRDAAPSYNEQFF,TGTGCCACCAGCAGAGACGCCGCGCCCTCCTACAATGAGCAGTTCTTC
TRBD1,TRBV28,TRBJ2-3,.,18,CRGRDRGPDSFSTDTQYF,TGTCGTGGTCGGGACAGGGGGCCAGATAGCTTTAGCACAGATACGCAGTATTTT
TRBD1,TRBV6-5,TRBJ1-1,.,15,CASSSADRGSTEAFF,TGTGCCAGCAGTTCCGCGGACAGGGGATCGACTGAAGCTTTCTTT
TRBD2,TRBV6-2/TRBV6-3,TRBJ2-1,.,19,CASSTRLAGAEPSYNEQFF,TGTGCCAGCAGCACGCGGCTAGCGGGAGCTGAACCCTCCTACAATGAGCAGTTCTTC
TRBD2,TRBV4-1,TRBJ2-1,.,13,CASSQREGNEQFF,TGCGCCAGCAGCCAACGGGAGGGTAATGAGCAGTTCTTC
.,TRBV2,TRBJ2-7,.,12,CANSGDRYEQYF,TGTGCCAACTCAGGGGATAGGTACGAGCAGTACTTC
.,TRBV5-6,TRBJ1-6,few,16,CASSLVGSSYNSPLHF,TGTGCCAGCAGTCTGGTCGGGAGCTCCTATAATTCACCCCTCCACTTT
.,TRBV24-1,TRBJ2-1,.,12,CATSDQDGEQFF,TGTGCCACCAGTGACCAGGATGGTGAGCAGTTCTTC
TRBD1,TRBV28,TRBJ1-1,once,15,CASSFRDRGNTEAFF,TGTGCCAGCAGTTTCCGGGACAGGGGGAACACTGAAGCTTTCTTT
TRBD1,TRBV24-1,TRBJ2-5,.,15,CATSDFKGARETQYF,TGTGCCACCAGTGATTTTAAGGGGGCACGTGAGACCCAGTACTTC
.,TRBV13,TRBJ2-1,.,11,CASSSSGEQFF,TGTGCCAGCAGCTCGTCAGGTGAGCAGTTCTTC
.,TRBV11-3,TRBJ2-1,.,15,CASSLDGVSDNEQFF,TGTGCCAGCAGCTTAGATGGAGTGTCGGACAATGAGCAGTTCTTC
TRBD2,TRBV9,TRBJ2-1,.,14,CASGEREGRDEQFF,TGTGCCAGCGGTGAGCGGGAGGGCCGGGATGAGCAGTTCTTC
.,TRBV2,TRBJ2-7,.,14,CASSEADYSYEQYF,TGTGCCAGCAGTGAAGCAGACTATTCCTACGAGCAGTACTTC
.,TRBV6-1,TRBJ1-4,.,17,CASSEFGGRTTNEKLFF,TGTGCCAGCAGTGAATTTGGGGGGAGGACAACTAATGAAAAACTGTTTTTT
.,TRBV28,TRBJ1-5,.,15,CASDYGHHSNQPQHF,TGTGCCAGCGATTACGGACACCATAGCAATCAGCCCCAGCATTTT
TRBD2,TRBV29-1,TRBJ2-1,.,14,CSVRVAGGTGEQFF,TGCAGCGTTCGGGTAGCGGGAGGTACCGGTGAGCAGTTCTTC
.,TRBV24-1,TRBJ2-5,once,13,CATSAWGRETQYF,TGTGCCACCAGTGCGTGGGGGCGGGAGACCCAGTACTTC
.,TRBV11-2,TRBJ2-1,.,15,CASSLVAGQYNEQFF,TGTGCCAGCAGCTTAGTTGCCGGACAGTACAATGAGCAGTTCTTC
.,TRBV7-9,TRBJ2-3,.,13,CASSTSAGDTQYF,TGTGCCAGCAGCACCTCGGCAGGAGATACGCAGTATTTT
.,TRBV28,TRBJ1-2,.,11,CASRGLNGYTF,TGTGCCAGCAGGGGGCTGAATGGCTACACCTTC
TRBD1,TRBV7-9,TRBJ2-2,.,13,CAQGDKNTGELFF,TGTGCCCAGGGGGACAAGAACACCGGGGAGCTGTTTTTT
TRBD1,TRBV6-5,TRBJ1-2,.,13,CASSLTGGKGYTF,TGTGCCAGCAGTCTTACAGGGGGCAAAGGCTACACCTTC
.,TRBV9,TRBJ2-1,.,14,CASSVGSSYNEQFF,TGTGCCAGCAGCGTTGGGAGCTCCTACAATGAGCAGTTCTTC
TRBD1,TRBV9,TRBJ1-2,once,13,CASSLGQGGGYTF,TGTGCCAGCAGCCTAGGACAGGGAGGTGGCTACACCTTC
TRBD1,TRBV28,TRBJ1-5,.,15,CASSWTGGSNQPQHF,TGTGCCAGCAGTTGGACAGGGGGCAGCAATCAGCCCCAGCATTTT
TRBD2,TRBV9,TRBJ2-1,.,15,CASSPRVAGENEQFF,TGTGCCAGCAGTCCCCGAGTAGCGGGAGAGAATGAGCAGTTCTTC
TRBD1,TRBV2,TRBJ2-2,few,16,CASRDPGQGFAGELFF,TGTGCCAGCAGGGACCCGGGACAGGGGTTCGCCGGGGAGCTGTTTTTT
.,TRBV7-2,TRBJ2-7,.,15,CASSPVTRSSYEQYF,TGTGCCAGCAGCCCTGTGACCCGGAGCTCCTACGAGCAGTACTTC
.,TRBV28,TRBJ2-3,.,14,CASSFPGITDTQYF,TGTGCCAGCAGTTTCCCAGGAATCACAGATACGCAGTATTTT
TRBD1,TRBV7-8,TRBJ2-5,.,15,CASSVGQGAWETQYF,TGTGCCAGCAGCGTAGGACAGGGGGCATGGGAGACCCAGTACTTC
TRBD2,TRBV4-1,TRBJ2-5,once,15,CASSRGGTNQETQYF,TGCGCCAGCAGCCGGGGGGGTACAAACCAAGAGACCCAGTACTTC
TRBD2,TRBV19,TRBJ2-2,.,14,CASSPGLATGELFF,TGTGCCAGTTCCCCGGGACTAGCGACCGGGGAGCTGTTTTTT
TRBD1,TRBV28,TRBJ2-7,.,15,CASSFPGTVKHEQYF,TGTGCCAGCAGTTTCCCCGGGACAGTGAAACACGAGCAGTACTTC
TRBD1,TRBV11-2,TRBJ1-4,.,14,CASSFGTGGEKLLF,TGTGCCAGCAGCTTTGGGACAGGAGGTGAAAAACTGCTTTTT
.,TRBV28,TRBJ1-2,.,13,CASWLTGADGYTF,TGTGCCAGCTGGTTGACGGGAGCCGATGGCTACACCTTC